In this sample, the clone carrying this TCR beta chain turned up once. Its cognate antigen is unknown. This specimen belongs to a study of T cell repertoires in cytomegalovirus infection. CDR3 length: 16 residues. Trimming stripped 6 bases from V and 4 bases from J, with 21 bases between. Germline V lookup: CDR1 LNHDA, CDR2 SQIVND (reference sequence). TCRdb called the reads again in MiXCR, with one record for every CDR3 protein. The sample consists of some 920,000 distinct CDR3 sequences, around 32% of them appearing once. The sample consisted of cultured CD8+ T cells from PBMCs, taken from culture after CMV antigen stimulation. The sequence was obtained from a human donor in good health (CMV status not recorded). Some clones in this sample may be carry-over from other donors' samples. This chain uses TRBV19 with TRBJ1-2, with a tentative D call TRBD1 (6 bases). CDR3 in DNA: TGTGCCAGTAGGCCCGGAGGTCTGTCAGGGGCCTATGGCTACACCTTC. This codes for CASRPGGLSGAYGYTF.